This entry lists 2 T cell receptor beta chains sequenced from one sample in a study of T cell responses to AZD1222 COVID-19 vaccine. Here immunoSEQ multiplex PCR was the method, and the copy in TCRdb shows in-frame clones only, minus some. The sample shows 100,000 to 150,000 clones, roughly nine tenths of them seen only once. The material was peripheral blood, obtained on day 0 of AZD1222 vaccination. These receptor sequences come from an adult in good health.

This clone appeared a single time. The chain carries TRBV7-2 and TRBJ2-7; D remains ambiguous. The CDR3 has 15 residues. The V gene lost 1 base and the J gene lost 2 bases, with 12 bases spanning the gap. The V gene's germline CDR1 is SGHTA and CDR2 FQGNSA. The CDR3 loop reads CASSLVGSTAYEQYF. The CDR3 DNA reads TGTGCCAGCAGCTTAGTAGGCTCGACGGCCTACGAGCAGTACTTC.

This clone occurred once. V and J are TRBV25-1 and TRBJ2-1; the D gene is possibly TRBD2 (5 bases). The CDR3 spans 12 residues. Germline lookup yields CDR1 MGHDK and CDR2 SYGVNS. V lost 8 bases to trimming and J lost 7 bases, with 12 bases between them. The CDR3 is CASQARRNEQFF. CDR3 bases: TGTGCCAGCCAGGCCAGGAGGAATGAGCAGTTCTTC.